The 5 T cell receptor beta chains below were found in one sample sequenced in a study of vaccination effects on CD4 cells after COVID-19. Sequencing in the ViraFEST assay came after antigen-specific CD4+ T cells had been expanded with viral peptide pools, which were used to stimulate PBMC. Researchers isolated CD4+ T cells once approximately eleven days of culture had elapsed. In the vaccine recipients, nucleocapsid antibodies were negative and there was no prior SARS-CoV-2 infection. Profiling relied on immunoSEQ multiplex PCR, and the TCRdb table lists in-frame clones only, not all of them. The sample holds about 41,000 clones, under 85% seen once. Antigen specificity for these receptors is unknown. The source material was CD4+ T cells from PBMCs cultured with HCoV-NL63 spike peptides, sampled before COVID-19 vaccination. These receptors were obtained from a human donor who received a COVID-19 vaccine.

The J gene is TRBJ1-4, the V gene TRBV4-3; no definite D call. With 3 bases removed from V and 6 bases from J, the gap between germline ends came to 14 bases. Germline CDR1 LGHNA, CDR2 YSLEER. The CDR3 contains 15 residues. In nucleotides, the CDR3 is TGCGCCAGCAGCCAGGCCGGATTTGCGGATGAAAAACTGTTTTTT. Translated, it gives CASSQAGFADEKLFF.

In this sample, this clone turned up once. The V gene is TRBV2, the J gene TRBJ1-3; possible D gene TRBD1, 5 bases. The V and J ends lost 7 bases and 4 bases respectively, with 8 bases between them. The CDR3 spans 12 residues. Germline CDR1 and CDR2: SNHLY and FYNNEI. CDR3 nucleotide sequence: TGTGCCAGCACAGCAGGGGGAAACACCATATATTTT. This encodes CASTAGGNTIYF.

V usage is TRBV15 and J usage is TRBJ1-2, with D tentatively TRBD1 (5 bases). The CDR3 totals 14 residues. Germline values: CDR1 LNHNV, CDR2 YYDKDF (reference sequence). V gave up 1 base and J gave up 4 bases, with 10 bases separating them. The CDR3 DNA sequence: TGTGCCACCAGCAGAGTCGGGGGAACCTATGGCTACACCTTC. Encoded protein: CATSRVGGTYGYTF.

CDR3 residues: CASTSGGYGYTF. CDR3 coding DNA: TGTGCCAGCACATCGGGGGGCTATGGCTACACCTTC. This chain connects TRBV28 to TRBJ1-2, with D possibly being TRBD1 (5 bases). CDR1 is MDHEN, CDR2 SYDVKM, per germline. This CDR3 comprises 12 residues. V was shortened by 7 bases and J by 4 bases, with 10 bases between the two germline ends.

This rearrangement joins TRBV19 to TRBJ1-1; the D gene is possibly TRBD1 (5 bases). Germline V gene lookup returns CDR1 LNHDA and CDR2 SQIVND (reference sequence). This CDR3 is built from 13 residues. V lost 5 bases and J lost 3, with 10 bases in between. CDR3 coding DNA: TGTGCCAGTAGTCGGGGGATAGACACTGAAGCTTTCTTT. Translated, it gives CASSRGIDTEAFF.